A single sample is the source of the 21 T cell receptor beta chains below, sequenced in a study of T cell responses to AZD1222 COVID-19 vaccine. Clones were read by immunoSEQ multiplex PCR, and TCRdb kept only the in-frame ones, dropping some. Of around 150,000 clones in the sample, around 92% were seen once. The sequenced sample was peripheral blood, obtained on day 0 of AZD1222 vaccination. Receptor source: an adult in good health.

The V gene is TRBV27, the J gene TRBJ1-6, with 7 positions matching TRBD1. In germline, CDR1 is MNHEY, CDR2 SMNVEV (reference sequence). V shed 7 bases and J 3 bases; nucleotides not matched to a gene: 6. This CDR3 comprises 15 residues. In DNA, the CDR3 is TGTGCCAGCACCCAGGGGACAGTCTATAATTCACCCCTCCACTTT. Protein product: CASTQGTVYNSPLHF.

The chain employs TRBV30 and TRBJ1-1; perhaps TRBD1 as D (5 bases). The V and J ends lost 0 bases and 2 bases respectively, with 22 bases between them. The CDR3 loop spans 18 amino acids. Germline V gene lookup returns CDR1 GTSNPN and CDR2 SVGIG (reference sequence). CDR3 in amino acids: CAWSVRRGYGTPNTEAFF. The CDR3 region has the DNA TGTGCCTGGAGTGTACGAAGGGGATACGGGACGCCAAACACTGAAGCTTTCTTT.

This clone occurred once. The chain is built from TRBV5-6 and TRBJ2-7, with a tentative D call TRBD1 (6 bases). This CDR3 spans 14 amino acids. The V gene's germline CDR1 is SGHDT and CDR2 YYEEEE. The germline V and J ends were trimmed by 2 bases and 2 bases, with 11 bases remaining between them. CDR3 region: CASSFQGSAYEQYF. The CDR3 DNA sequence: TGTGCCAGCAGCTTTCAGGGGTCTGCCTACGAGCAGTACTTC.

The chain couples TRBV28 to TRBJ2-5, with D perhaps given as TRBD1 or TRBD2 (6 bases each). V lost 6 bases, J lost 3 bases, and 11 bases lay in between. The CDR3 is 13 amino acids. Germline-derived CDR1 and CDR2 are MDHEN and SYDVKM. The CDR3 DNA reads as TGTGCCAGCAGGTTAAGGGGGGAAGAGACCCAGTACTTC. It codes for CASRLRGEETQYF. Full variable domain (rest looked up from reference TRBV28 and TRBJ2-5): DVKVTQSSRYLVKRTGEKVFLECVQDMDHENMFWYRQDPGLGLRLIYFSYDVKMKEKGDIPEGYSVSREKKERFSLILESASTNQTSMYLCASRLRGEETQYFGPGTRLLVL.

The rearrangement uses TRBV12-3 or TRBV12-4 and TRBJ1-1, with a weak D call TRBD1 (6 bases). CDR3 length: 13 residues. V was cut by 6 bases and J by 0 bases, with 8 bases left in between. The CDR3 region has the DNA TGTGCCAGCAGAGACAGGATGAACACTGAAGCTTTCTTT. Translation gives CASRDRMNTEAFF.

The J gene is TRBJ2-5, the V gene TRBV5-4; the D is unclear. CDR3 size: 14 residues. The V gene lost 4 bases and the J gene lost 2 bases, with 12 bases spanning the gap. The germline gives CDR1 SGHNT, CDR2 YYREEE (reference sequence). The CDR3 DNA reads TGTGCCAGCAGCCCCGGGCTGGGGCAAGAGACCCAGTACTTC. Amino acids: CASSPGLGQETQYF.

The V call is TRBV29-1, the J call TRBJ2-3, with a tentative D call TRBD2 (5 bases). The CDR3 is 12 amino acids. In germline, CDR1 is SQVTM, CDR2 ANQGSEA. Trimming stripped 1 base from V and 9 bases from J, with 11 bases between. DNA for the CDR3: TGCAGCGTTGAAGTCCCCTCGGGGACGCAGTATTTT. This translates into CSVEVPSGTQYF.

The V gene is TRBV28, the J gene TRBJ1-6; D uncertain. V was clipped by 6 bases and J by 7 bases, with 4 bases between them. Germline V CDR1 and CDR2: MDHEN, SYDVKM. The CDR3 length is 11 residues. CDR3 sequence: CASRENSPLHF. In DNA, the CDR3 is TGTGCCAGCAGGGAGAATTCACCCCTCCACTTT.

This sequence joins TRBV21-1 and TRBJ2-5; the table assigns TRBD2, which was not confirmed against the DNA. TRBV21-1 represents a pseudogene. CDR3 length: 15 residues. The CDR3 DNA sequence: TGTGCCAGCCAAGCGAACGGACTAAAACAAGAGACCCAGTACTTC. The encoded protein is CASQANGLKQETQYF.

The chain is built from TRBV3-1 (or the pseudogene TRBV3-2) and TRBJ1-2, with 9 nucleotides matching TRBD1. Germline V gives CDR1 LGHDT, CDR2 YNNKEL (reference sequence). Trimming took 4 bases from V and 3 from J; bases not matched to a gene: 9. This CDR3 comprises 16 residues. The chain's CDR3 is CASSPRTGGADYGYTF. The CDR3 nucleotides are TGTGCCAGCAGCCCCCGAACAGGGGGCGCAGACTATGGCTACACCTTC.

The gene calls are TRBV12-3 or TRBV12-4 and TRBJ1-1; 7 bases fit TRBD1. CDR3 length: 13 residues. The J segment lost 6 bases and the V segment lost 7 bases, leaving 8 bases of the junction unmatched. The chain's CDR3 is CASTPTGPAEAFF. The CDR3 DNA reads as TGTGCCAGCACCCCGACAGGGCCGGCTGAAGCTTTCTTT.

The chain joins TRBV7-9 to TRBJ1-1, with a tentative D call TRBD1 (5 bases). The CDR3 has 17 residues. In germline, CDR1 is SEHNR, CDR2 FQNEAQ (reference sequence). Trimming stripped 4 bases from V and 3 bases from J, with 21 bases between. DNA of the CDR3: TGTGCCAGCAGCTCACCTTTTTTCGAGGGGCCACACACTGAAGCTTTCTTT. Its protein product is CASSSPFFEGPHTEAFF. Full variable domain (outside the CDR3, taken from reference TRBV7-9 and TRBJ1-1): DTGVSQNPRHKITKRGQNVTFRCDPISEHNRLYWYRQTLGQGPEFLTYFQNEAQLEKSRLLSDRFSAERPKGSFSTLEIQRTEQGDSAMYLCASSSPFFEGPHTEAFFGQGTRLTVV.

This sequence joins TRBV27 and TRBJ1-6, with D unresolved. The CDR3 covers 13 residues. Germline CDR1 MNHEY, CDR2 SMNVEV (reference sequence). Trimming left V 0 bases short and J 7 bases short, with 4 bases between. CDR3 residues: CASSLSVNSPLHF. In nucleotides, the CDR3 is TGTGCCAGCAGTTTATCGGTCAATTCACCCCTCCACTTT.

The genes are TRBV27 and TRBJ2-3; no definite D call. This CDR3 region has 16 residues. CDR1 is MNHEY and CDR2 is SMNVEV in the germline V gene (reference sequence). Trimming left V 1 base short and J 3 bases short, with 14 bases between. CDR3 coding DNA: TGTGCCAGCAGTTTATATTCGGGTGTCATAACAGATACGCAGTATTTT. The encoded protein is CASSLYSGVITDTQYF.

V is TRBV5-1 and J is TRBJ2-6, with TRBD2 as a possible D gene (6 bases). CDR1 is SGHRS and CDR2 is YFSETQ in the germline V gene. The germline V and J ends were trimmed by 4 bases and 3 bases, with 17 bases remaining between them. The length of the CDR3 is 17 residues. Here the CDR3 reads CASSLGLPGVGANVLTF. CDR3 sequence (DNA): TGCGCCAGCAGCCTGGGACTGCCTGGGGTTGGGGCCAACGTCCTGACTTTC.

As for this clone: Distinct nucleotide sequences in the sample also encode this CDR3. This rearrangement joins TRBV27 to TRBJ1-3; no definite D call. The germline V gene encodes CDR1 MNHEY and CDR2 SMNVEV (reference sequence). The length of the CDR3 is 14 residues. The V end was cut by 2 bases, the J end by 0 bases, with 5 bases between. As DNA, the CDR3 is TGTGCCAGCAGTTTAACCAGCTCTGGAAACACCATATATTTT. It specifies CASSLTSSGNTIYF.

The chain uses TRBV4-1 and TRBJ1-4; 7 nucleotides line up with TRBD1. CDR3 length equals 15 residues. V lost 1 base and J lost 6; bases outside the gene matches: 5. Germline V lookup: CDR1 MGHRA, CDR2 YSYEKL. The CDR3 DNA follows: TGCGCCAGCAGCCAAGGACACGGGACAGATGAAAAACTGTTTTTT. It is translated as CASSQGHGTDEKLFF.

This clone appeared once. The rearrangement joins TRBV28 to TRBJ1-4; D is perhaps TRBD1 (6 bases). Deletions cut 3 bases from V and 4 bases from J, with 9 bases between. The germline V gene encodes CDR1 MDHEN and CDR2 SYDVKM. This CDR3 has 14 residues. The CDR3 loop reads CASSLQGNNEKLFF. CDR3 DNA: TGTGCCAGCAGTTTGCAGGGGAATAATGAAAAACTGTTTTTT.

The rearrangement uses TRBV30 and TRBJ2-5; possibly TRBD1 for D (6 bases). Trimming removed 2 bases at V and 2 bases at J, with 9 bases between. The CDR3 runs to 13 residues. The germline gives CDR1 GTSNPN, CDR2 SVGIG (reference sequence). The CDR3 nucleotides are TGTGCCTGGAGTCAGGGGAGTCAAGAGACCCAGTACTTC. Protein sequence: CAWSQGSQETQYF.

The genes are TRBV6-5 and TRBJ1-1, with 8 bases lining up with TRBD1. Germline V CDR1 and CDR2: MNHEY, SVGAGI. This CDR3 spans 14 amino acids. V lost 0 bases, J lost 7 bases, and 4 bases stayed unmatched. CDR3 amino acids: CASSYSTGEGEAFF. CDR3 nucleotide sequence: TGTGCCAGCAGTTACTCGACAGGGGAGGGTGAAGCTTTCTTT.

The DNA for the CDR3 is TGTGCCAGTAGTATGGGGTGGGACCGCTCTGTGGAGCCCCAGCATTTT. This gives the protein CASSMGWDRSVEPQHF. The chain couples TRBV19 to TRBJ1-5; the D gene is possibly TRBD1 (5 bases). This CDR3 is 16 amino acids long. V gave up 3 bases and J gave up 8 bases, with 20 bases separating them. Germline V lookup: CDR1 LNHDA, CDR2 SQIVND (reference sequence).